This TCR beta chain was captured by sequencing in a study of shared clonotypes between healthy human individuals. The CDR3 loop spans 13 amino acids. Germline V gives CDR1 SEHNR, CDR2 FQNEAQ (reference sequence). Trimming shortened V by 0 bases and J by 8 bases, and 7 bases separated the two germline ends. Profiling relied on immunoSEQ multiplex PCR, and the TCRdb table lists in-frame clones only, not all of them. The sample includes more than 900,000 clones, around 78% seen only once; the top ten take roughly 0.61%. This clone was found many times. This sample also contains other DNA sequences that code for the same CDR3.

What was sequenced was memory CD4+ T cells from PBMCs. As for subset: CD45RA-negative fraction. The chain recombines TRBV7-9 with TRBJ2-2, with D perhaps given as TRBD1 or TRBD2 (5 bases each). The TCR comes from a man younger than 30 in good health. Some clones in this sample may be carry-over from other donors' samples. The CDR3 region is CASSLAGEGELFF. The CDR3 coding sequence is TGTGCCAGCAGCTTAGCGGGGGAAGGGGAGCTGTTTTTT.